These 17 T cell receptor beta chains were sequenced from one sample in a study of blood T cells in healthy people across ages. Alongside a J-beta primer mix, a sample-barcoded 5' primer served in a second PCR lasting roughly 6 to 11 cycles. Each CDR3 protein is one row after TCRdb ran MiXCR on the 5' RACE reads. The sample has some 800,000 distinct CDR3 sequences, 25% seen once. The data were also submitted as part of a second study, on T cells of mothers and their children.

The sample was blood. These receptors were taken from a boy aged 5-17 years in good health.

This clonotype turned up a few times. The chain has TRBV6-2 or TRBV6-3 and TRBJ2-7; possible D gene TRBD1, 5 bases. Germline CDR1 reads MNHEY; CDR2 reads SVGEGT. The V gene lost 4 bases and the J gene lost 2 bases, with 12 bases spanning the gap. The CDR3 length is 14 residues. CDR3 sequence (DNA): TGTGCCAGCAGTTCCCCCAGGACACCCTACGAGCAGTACTTC. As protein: CASSSPRTPYEQYF.

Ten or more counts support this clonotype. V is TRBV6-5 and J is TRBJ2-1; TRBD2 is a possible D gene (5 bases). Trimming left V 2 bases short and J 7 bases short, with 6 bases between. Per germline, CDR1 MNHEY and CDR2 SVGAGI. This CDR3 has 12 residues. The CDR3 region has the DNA TGTGCCAGCAGTTACGCGGGTAATGAGCAGTTCTTC. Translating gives CASSYAGNEQFF.

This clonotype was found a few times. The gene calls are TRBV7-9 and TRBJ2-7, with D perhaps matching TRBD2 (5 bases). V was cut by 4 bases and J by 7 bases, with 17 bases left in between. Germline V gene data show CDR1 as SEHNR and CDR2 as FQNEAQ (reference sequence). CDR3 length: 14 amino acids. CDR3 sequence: CASSSPAENWEQYF. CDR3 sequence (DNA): TGTGCCAGCAGCTCCCCAGCGGAGAACTGGGAGCAGTACTTC.

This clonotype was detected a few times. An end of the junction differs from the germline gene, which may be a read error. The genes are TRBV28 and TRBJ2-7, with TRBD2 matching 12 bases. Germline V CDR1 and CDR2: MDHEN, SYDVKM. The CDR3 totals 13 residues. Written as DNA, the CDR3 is TGTGCCAGCAGTTCCCTGACTAGCGGGAGATGGGACTTC. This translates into CASSSLTSGRWDF.

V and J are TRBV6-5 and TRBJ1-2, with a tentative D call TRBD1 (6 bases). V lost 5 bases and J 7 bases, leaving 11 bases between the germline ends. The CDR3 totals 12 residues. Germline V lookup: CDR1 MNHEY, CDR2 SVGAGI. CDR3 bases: TGTGCCAGCAGTACACGGACAGCTGGCTACACCTTC. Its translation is CASSTRTAGYTF.

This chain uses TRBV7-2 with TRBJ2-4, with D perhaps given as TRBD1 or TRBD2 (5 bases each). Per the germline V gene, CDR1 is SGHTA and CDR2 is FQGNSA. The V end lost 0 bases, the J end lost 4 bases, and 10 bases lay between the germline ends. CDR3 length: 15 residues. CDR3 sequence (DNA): TGTGCCAGCAGCTTAGCCGGGACGTTTAAAAACATTCAGTACTTC. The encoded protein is CASSLAGTFKNIQYF. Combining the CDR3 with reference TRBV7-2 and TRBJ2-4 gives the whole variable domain GAGVSQSPSNKVTEKGKDVELRCDPISGHTALYWYRQSLGQGLEFLIYFQGNSAPDKSGLPSDRFSAERTGGSVSTLTIQRTQQEDSAVYLCASSLAGTFKNIQYFGAGTRLSVL.

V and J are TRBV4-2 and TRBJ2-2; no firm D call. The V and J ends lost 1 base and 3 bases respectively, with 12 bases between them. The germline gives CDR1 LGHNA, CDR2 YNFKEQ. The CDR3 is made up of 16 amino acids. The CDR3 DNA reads TGTGCCAGCAGCCAAGTCACCGCGGAGTACACCGGGGAGCTGTTTTTT. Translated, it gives CASSQVTAEYTGELFF.

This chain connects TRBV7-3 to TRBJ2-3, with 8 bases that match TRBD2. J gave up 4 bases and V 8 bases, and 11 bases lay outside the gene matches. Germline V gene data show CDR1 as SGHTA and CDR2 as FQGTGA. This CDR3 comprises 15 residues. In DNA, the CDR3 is TGTGCCAGCGCTAAGGGCGGGCGGGAGGCAGATACGCAGTATTTT. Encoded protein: CASAKGGREADTQYF.

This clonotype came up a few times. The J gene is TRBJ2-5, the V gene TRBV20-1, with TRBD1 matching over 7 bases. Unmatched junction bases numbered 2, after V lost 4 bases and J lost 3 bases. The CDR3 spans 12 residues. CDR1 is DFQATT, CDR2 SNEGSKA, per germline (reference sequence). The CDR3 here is CSAMGQKETQYF. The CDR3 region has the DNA TGCAGTGCTATGGGACAGAAAGAGACCCAGTACTTC.

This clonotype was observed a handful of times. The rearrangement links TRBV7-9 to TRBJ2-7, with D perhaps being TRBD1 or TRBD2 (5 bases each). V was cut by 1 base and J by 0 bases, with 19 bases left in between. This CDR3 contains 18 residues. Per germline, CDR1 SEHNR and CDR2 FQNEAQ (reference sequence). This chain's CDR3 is CASSLVPGRDVSSYEQYF. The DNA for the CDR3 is TGTGCCAGCAGCTTAGTGCCAGGACGGGACGTAAGCTCCTACGAGCAGTACTTC.

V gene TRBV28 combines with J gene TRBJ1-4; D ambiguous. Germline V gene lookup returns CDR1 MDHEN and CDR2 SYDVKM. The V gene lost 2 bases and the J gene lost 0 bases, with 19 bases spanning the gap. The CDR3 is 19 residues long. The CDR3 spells CASSLDPQRSLATNEKLFF. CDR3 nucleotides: TGTGCCAGCAGTTTAGACCCCCAGCGGAGTCTTGCAACTAATGAAAAACTGTTTTTT.

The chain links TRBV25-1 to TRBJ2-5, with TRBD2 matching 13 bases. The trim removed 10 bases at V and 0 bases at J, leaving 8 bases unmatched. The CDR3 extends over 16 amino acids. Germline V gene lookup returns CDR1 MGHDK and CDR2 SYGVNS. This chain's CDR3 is CATRRGLAGNQETQYF. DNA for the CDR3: TGTGCCACCAGACGGGGACTAGCGGGGAACCAAGAGACCCAGTACTTC.

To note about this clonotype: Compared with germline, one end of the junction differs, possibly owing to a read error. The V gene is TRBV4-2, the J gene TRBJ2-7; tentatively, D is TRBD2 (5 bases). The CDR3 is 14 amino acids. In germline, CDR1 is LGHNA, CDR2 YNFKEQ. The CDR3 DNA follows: TGTGCCAGCAGCCCAACGGGGAGTTCCTTCGAGCAGTACTTC. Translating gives CASSPTGSSFEQYF.

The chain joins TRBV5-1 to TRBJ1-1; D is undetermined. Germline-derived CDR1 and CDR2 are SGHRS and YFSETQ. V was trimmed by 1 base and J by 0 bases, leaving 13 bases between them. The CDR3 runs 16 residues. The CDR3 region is CASSLLPGFVNTEAFF. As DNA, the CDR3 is TGCGCCAGCAGCTTGCTCCCCGGATTTGTGAACACTGAAGCTTTCTTT.

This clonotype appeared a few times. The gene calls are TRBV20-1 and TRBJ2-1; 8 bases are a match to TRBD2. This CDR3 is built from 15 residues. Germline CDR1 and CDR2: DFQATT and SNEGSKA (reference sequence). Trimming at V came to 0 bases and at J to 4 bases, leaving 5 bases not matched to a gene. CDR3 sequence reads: CSARDPGTRYNEQFF. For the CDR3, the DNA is TGCAGTGCTAGAGATCCCGGGACTAGGTACAATGAGCAGTTCTTC.

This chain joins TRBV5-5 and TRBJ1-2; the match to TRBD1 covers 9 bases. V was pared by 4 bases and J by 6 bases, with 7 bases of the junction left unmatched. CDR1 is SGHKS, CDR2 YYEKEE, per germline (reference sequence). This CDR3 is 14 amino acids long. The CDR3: CASSKPGTGNGYTF. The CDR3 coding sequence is TGTGCCAGCAGCAAGCCCGGGACAGGGAATGGCTACACCTTC. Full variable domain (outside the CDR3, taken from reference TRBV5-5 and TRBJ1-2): DAGVTQSPTHLIKTRGQQVTLRCSPISGHKSVSWYQQVLGQGPQFIFQYYEKEERGRGNFPDRFSARQFPNYSSELNVNALLLGDSALYLCASSKPGTGNGYTFGSGTRLTVV.

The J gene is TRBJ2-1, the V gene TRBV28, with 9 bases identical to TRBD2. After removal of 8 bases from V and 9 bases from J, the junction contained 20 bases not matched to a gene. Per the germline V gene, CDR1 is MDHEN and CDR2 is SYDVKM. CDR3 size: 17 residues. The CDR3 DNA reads TGTGCCAGCTCCTTAGAGAAGCGGGGGGCCGCTTTTGGTGAGCAGTTCTTC. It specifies CASSLEKRGAAFGEQFF.